This TCR beta chain was sequenced for a study of identical twins' blood T cells (dated by TCRdb to about 2013). Looking at the study overall: About 48 million Illumina reads were obtained across around twelve libraries, of which six were alpha-chain libraries and six were beta-chain libraries. Using next-generation sequencing, the study compared the TCR alpha and beta chain repertoires of three pairs of monozygous twins to assess how genetics influences repertoire formation. The full study reports these points: Twin pairs were reported to be markedly more alike in V gene usage than unrelated donors were, even when looking at non-selected out-of-frame TCRbeta clonotypes. The number of CDR3 clonotypes shared between two donors was mainly determined by the product of the cloneset sizes of the two donors, and no clear deviation from this trend was shown by twins. Because the twins were reared together, environmental influences could not be ruled out as the explanation for twin similarity. The study stated that the proposed role of the TCRalpha J segment in MHC recognition during thymic selection needs to be validated by independent studies. Among the most abundant TCRbeta clonotypes, each donor shared more CDR3 sequences with her twin than with unrelated donors.

Six healthy women forming three monozygous twin pairs were used as donors. All three twin pairs had been raised together and were thought likely to have encountered the same vaccines and infectious agents. RNA was isolated from peripheral blood mononuclear cells and used to prepare TCR cDNA libraries. Library creation used 5' RACE. For sequencing, an Illumina Genome Analyzer IIx was employed. The RNA-based TCR cDNA libraries were made using a previously described protocol that was modified in several ways. To prevent cross-contamination, sample-specific barcodes were added to both ends of each TCR cDNA library during cDNA synthesis and amplification. In the source study's methods: Each individual had between about 95,000 and nearly 500,000 identified clonotypes, and each library contained 2.2 to 3.6 million CDR3-containing reads. Reads with improper barcode index combinations were discarded, after which clonesets were built for each library with the MiTCR software. While assembling CDR3 clonotypes, MiTCR filtered or rescued low-quality reads and corrected PCR and sequencing errors. Artificial out-of-frame clonotypes were mapped to in-frame sequences, with one indel allowed in the CDR3, and then removed. To measure how similar V and J gene usage was between donors, Jensen-Shannon divergence was divided by mean entropy. The public reads were reprocessed in TCRdb via fastp at Q25 and MiXCR, keeping in-frame beta chains. Rows are unified per CDR3 protein, each entry keeping the most common DNA and genes. TCRdb, rather than the study authors, made the V and J calls. Across this sample there are a few hundred thousand distinct CDR3 sequences, with 25% to 35% seen only once. Together, the top ten hold roughly 5.5% of the sample.

Cut back by 4 bases and 0 bases, the V and J ends lie 10 bases apart. Taken from cysteine to phenylalanine, the CDR3 has 14 residues. Only CDR3 DNA remains: 42 bases, in frame from the first base. As encoded in the germline V gene (reference sequence), CDR1 is DFQATT while CDR2 is SNEGSKA. This clonotype was counted at least ten times. No cognate antigen has been identified for it. There are no base qualities to consult, and no much larger clone falls within one base. Material: PBMCs. The clonotype originates from a woman between 18 and 50 years old in good health. The chain uses TRBV20-1 and TRBJ1-5, with a weak D call of TRBD1 (6 bases match). At the DNA level, the sequence is TGCAGTGCTACTGCAGGGGATAGCAATCAGCCCCAGCATTTT. It translates to CSATAGDSNQPQHF.